Listed below are T cell receptor beta chains from one sample, sequenced in a study of beta chain features in type 1 diabetes. Data came from immunoSEQ multiplex PCR; TCRdb stores just in-frame clones and leaves some out. The sample shows roughly 340,000 clones, roughly 12% of them seen only once. Sequences were obtained from naive CD4+ T cells from blood. The receptors here all came from a young woman with type 1 diabetes. Each CDR3 is given with its conserved first and last residue. Each record gives: J gene, D gene, clone size, V gene, CDR3 protein, CDR3 DNA. The D gene is left open where the match is weak. Some rows have no size entry. The others give once, few or many, or a class for an expanded clone.

J: TRBJ1-2
D: -
size: -
V: TRBV2
CDR3: CAIPLDGPTNYGYTF
DNA: TGTGCCATCCCTCTAGACGGTCCGACTAACTATGGCTACACCTTC

J: TRBJ2-7
D: TRBD1
size: -
V: TRBV14
CDR3: CASSQGSAGQGYEQYF
DNA: TGTGCCAGCAGCCAAGGGTCAGCGGGACAGGGATACGAGCAGTACTTC

J: TRBJ2-5
D: TRBD1
size: few
V: TRBV4-3
CDR3: CASSQRQGNQETQYF
DNA: TGCGCCAGCAGCCAAAGACAGGGGAACCAAGAGACCCAGTACTTC

J: TRBJ2-7
D: TRBD1
size: -
V: TRBV4-1
CDR3: CASSQDEGQGSYEQYF
DNA: TGCGCCAGCAGCCAAGATGAAGGACAGGGAAGCTACGAGCAGTACTTC

J: TRBJ2-3
D: -
size: -
V: TRBV27
CDR3: CASSPSGQLDTQYF
DNA: TGTGCCAGCAGTCCCTCGGGACAATTAGATACGCAGTATTTT

J: TRBJ2-5
D: -
size: -
V: TRBV20-1
CDR3: CSATQETQYF
DNA: TGCAGTGCTACTCAAGAGACCCAGTACTTC

J: TRBJ2-3
D: -
size: few
V: TRBV10-3
CDR3: CAFRDTLGDTQYF
DNA: TGTGCCTTCCGGGACACCTTAGGAGATACGCAGTATTTT

J: TRBJ1-4
D: TRBD1
size: -
V: TRBV7-2
CDR3: CASSTDRGREKLFF
DNA: TGTGCCAGCAGCACGGACAGGGGGCGGGAAAAACTGTTTTTT

J: TRBJ1-1
D: -
size: -
V: TRBV28
CDR3: CASRRSTEAFF
DNA: TGTGCCAGCAGACGTAGCACTGAAGCTTTCTTT

J: TRBJ1-2
D: -
size: few
V: TRBV9
CDR3: CASSVQTGVNYGYTF
DNA: TGTGCCAGCAGCGTGCAGACAGGAGTTAACTATGGCTACACCTTC

J: TRBJ1-1
D: -
size: few
V: TRBV18
CDR3: CASSPGQPEAFF
DNA: TGTGCCAGCTCCCCCGGACAGCCTGAAGCTTTCTTT

J: TRBJ2-3
D: TRBD2
size: -
V: TRBV5-1
CDR3: CASSSILAEFTDTQYF
DNA: TGCGCCAGCAGCTCGATACTAGCGGAGTTCACAGATACGCAGTATTTT

J: TRBJ2-1
D: TRBD1
size: few
V: TRBV2
CDR3: CASSGGGTGADEQFF
DNA: TGTGCCAGCAGTGGGGGGGGGACAGGGGCGGATGAGCAGTTCTTC

J: TRBJ2-7
D: TRBD1
size: few
V: TRBV5-1
CDR3: CASSLAPGQGYEQYF
DNA: TGCGCCAGCAGCTTGGCCCCGGGACAGGGGTACGAGCAGTACTTC

J: TRBJ2-5
D: -
size: few
V: TRBV7-9
CDR3: CASSLIVGEETQYF
DNA: TGTGCCAGCAGCTTAATCGTCGGGGAAGAGACCCAGTACTTC

J: TRBJ2-1
D: TRBD2
size: -
V: TRBV4-3
CDR3: CASSQEASGGPGFF
DNA: TGCGCCAGCAGCCAAGAAGCTAGCGGGGGGCCGGGGTTCTTC

J: TRBJ2-7
D: TRBD2
size: few
V: TRBV19
CDR3: CASSIGWRGGLDEQYF
DNA: TGTGCCAGTAGTATAGGCTGGCGGGGGGGCCTCGACGAGCAGTACTTC

J: TRBJ2-1
D: -
size: few
V: TRBV5-4
CDR3: CASSGAPWPYNEQFF
DNA: TGTGCCAGCAGCGGGGCCCCATGGCCCTACAATGAGCAGTTCTTC

J: TRBJ2-5
D: TRBD1
size: few
V: TRBV19
CDR3: CASSIDGQGRKTQYF
DNA: TGTGCCAGTAGTATCGATGGACAGGGCAGAAAGACCCAGTACTTC

J: TRBJ1-2
D: -
size: few
V: TRBV5-6
CDR3: CASSQQRSTYGYTF
DNA: TGTGCCAGCAGCCAACAGAGATCGACCTATGGCTACACCTTC

J: TRBJ1-4
D: -
size: -
V: TRBV5-4
CDR3: CASREGQGEKLFF
DNA: TGTGCCAGCAGGGAGGGCCAGGGTGAAAAACTGTTTTTT

J: TRBJ2-7
D: -
size: few
V: TRBV28
CDR3: CASSLIQGVNEQYF
DNA: TGTGCCAGCAGTTTAATCCAGGGTGTAAACGAGCAGTACTTC

J: TRBJ1-1
D: -
size: -
V: TRBV5-6
CDR3: CASSFAGRTEAFF
DNA: TGTGCCAGCAGCTTTGCGGGCCGGACTGAAGCTTTCTTT

J: TRBJ1-4
D: TRBD1
size: few
V: TRBV14
CDR3: CASSQARGRVEKLFF
DNA: TGTGCCAGCAGCCAAGCCAGGGGGCGCGTTGAAAAACTGTTTTTT

J: TRBJ1-4
D: -
size: -
V: TRBV18
CDR3: CASSPSTTNEKLFF
DNA: TGTGCCAGCTCACCGAGCACAACTAATGAAAAACTGTTTTTT

J: TRBJ1-5
D: TRBD1
size: few
V: TRBV4-1
CDR3: CASSQETGGGQPQHF
DNA: TGCGCCAGCAGCCAAGAAACAGGGGGCGGTCAGCCCCAGCATTTT

J: TRBJ2-5
D: TRBD2
size: -
V: TRBV30
CDR3: CAWSVAGGETQYF
DNA: TGTGCCTGGAGTGTTGCGGGAGGAGAGACCCAGTACTTC

J: TRBJ1-4
D: TRBD1
size: -
V: TRBV13
CDR3: CASSPGQGDEKLFF
DNA: TGTGCCAGCAGCCCGGGACAGGGAGATGAAAAACTGTTTTTT

J: TRBJ2-4
D: -
size: few
V: TRBV2
CDR3: CASRVGGGGYIQYF
DNA: TGTGCCAGCAGAGTGGGGGGCGGGGGATACATTCAGTACTTC

J: TRBJ2-1
D: TRBD1
size: few
V: TRBV10-3
CDR3: CAISMGQGANNEQFF
DNA: TGTGCCATCAGCATGGGTCAGGGGGCGAACAATGAGCAGTTCTTC

J: TRBJ1-2
D: -
size: few
V: TRBV30
CDR3: CAWNRASTGPNYGYTF
DNA: TGTGCCTGGAACCGGGCTTCGACAGGCCCCAACTATGGCTACACCTTC

J: TRBJ1-5
D: -
size: -
V: TRBV2
CDR3: CASRIEGQPQHF
DNA: TGTGCCAGCAGGATCGAGGGTCAGCCCCAGCATTTT